A single sample gave rise to the 9 T cell receptor beta chains below, sequenced in a study of OX40 agonist ivuxolimab in advanced cancers. The library was generated by the immunoSEQ multiplex PCR assay. TCRdb carries this immuneACCESS record with in-frame sequences only. Its versions omit some clonotypes, under half of them owing to an unresolved V gene in the studies checked, with the rest unexplained. For this sample there are roughly 69,000 clones; over 80% appear just once. Clones ranked in the top ten supply 3.5% to 5% of the sample. This material consisted of CD4+ or CD8+ T cells sorted from blood, taken in a trial of the OX40 agonist ivuxolimab. The receptors stem from an adult with an advanced solid tumor such as melanoma, head and neck, liver or kidney cancer.

This clone was seen once. The CDR3 coding sequence is TGTGCCAGCGTCCGGGAGGAAAGGGGCAATCAGCCCCAGCATTTT. This translates into CASVREERGNQPQHF. This sequence joins TRBV7-2 and TRBJ1-5; no clear D. Germline V lookup: CDR1 SGHTA, CDR2 FQGNSA. The CDR3 is made up of 15 amino acids. V lost 8 bases and J 2 bases, leaving 16 bases between the germline ends.

V gene TRBV7-3 combines with J gene TRBJ2-1; D remains ambiguous. Trimming stripped 5 bases from V and 0 bases from J, with 11 bases between. Germline loops: CDR1 SGHTA, CDR2 FQGTGA. This CDR3 is 15 amino acids long. CDR3 bases: TGTGCCAGCAGCACTCGGAGAAGCTCCTACAATGAGCAGTTCTTC. Its protein product is CASSTRRSSYNEQFF.

The V and J genes are TRBV5-1 and TRBJ1-2; no clear D gene. Germline CDR1 and CDR2: SGHRS and YFSETQ. V was shortened by 3 bases and J by 4 bases, with 13 bases between the two germline ends. This CDR3 comprises 14 residues. CDR3: CASSSWPDGYGYTF. The CDR3 DNA sequence: TGCGCCAGCAGCTCCTGGCCTGATGGCTATGGCTACACCTTC.

The chain has TRBV28 and TRBJ1-5, with 9 bases that match TRBD1. There are 18 residues in the CDR3. The ends lost 1 base at V and 4 bases at J; junction bases unmatched: 11. From germline, CDR1 is MDHEN and CDR2 SYDVKM. The CDR3 sequence is CASSLFPGTGLRNQPQHF. The CDR3 region has the DNA TGTGCCAGCAGTTTATTCCCCGGGACAGGGTTACGAAATCAGCCCCAGCATTTT.

This sequence joins TRBV7-3 and TRBJ2-2; TRBD2 aligns across 10 bases. V lost 5 bases, J lost 0 bases, and 3 bases stayed unmatched. Germline V gives CDR1 SGHTA, CDR2 FQGTGA. This CDR3 is built from 16 residues. The CDR3 here is CASSALAGANTGELFF. The CDR3 nucleotides read TGTGCCAGCAGCGCTCTAGCGGGGGCGAACACCGGGGAGCTGTTTTTT.

This chain uses TRBV19 with TRBJ2-4, with D possibly being TRBD1 (5 bases). This CDR3 has 15 residues. Germline CDR1 reads LNHDA; CDR2 reads SQIVND (reference sequence). Trimming removed 1 base at V and 1 base at J, with 8 bases between. CDR3 nucleotides: TGTGCCAGTAGTATAGGCGCAGGGGCCAAAAACATTCAGTACTTC. This sequence encodes CASSIGAGAKNIQYF.

The CDR3: CSVGSGSGTDTQYF. In nucleotides, the CDR3 is TGCAGCGTCGGTAGCGGGAGCGGCACAGATACGCAGTATTTT. V is TRBV29-1 and J is TRBJ2-3; 9 bases map to TRBD2. J was trimmed by 1 base and V by 6 bases; bases with no gene match: 5. Germline V gene lookup returns CDR1 SQVTM and CDR2 ANQGSEA. The CDR3 consists of 14 residues.

This chain uses TRBV5-1 with TRBJ2-7; D is ambiguous. Trimming pared 2 bases from V and 3 bases from J, leaving 18 bases between. CDR1 and CDR2 (germline): SGHRS, YFSETQ. CDR3 size: 16 residues. CDR3 loop: CASSLMDGVNIYEQYF. CDR3 sequence (DNA): TGCGCCAGCAGCTTAATGGATGGGGTGAACATCTACGAGCAGTACTTC. Full variable domain (remainder filled in from reference TRBV5-1 and TRBJ2-7): KAGVTQTPRYLIKTRGQQVTLSCSPISGHRSVSWYQQTPGQGLQFLFEYFSETQRNKGNFPGRFSGRQFSNSRSEMNVSTLELGDSALYLCASSLMDGVNIYEQYFGPGTRLTVT.

The gene calls are TRBV5-5 and TRBJ2-6; D unclear. V gave up 4 bases and J gave up 0 bases, with 17 bases separating them. CDR3 size: 18 residues. The germline V gene encodes CDR1 SGHKS and CDR2 YYEKEE (reference sequence). The CDR3 nucleotides read TGTGCCAGCAGCGCCGACCCACCGGATCGCTCTGGGGCCAACGTCCTGACTTTC. Its translation is CASSADPPDRSGANVLTF. The entire variable domain, with the rest obtained from reference TRBV5-5 and TRBJ2-6, is as follows: DAGVTQSPTHLIKTRGQQVTLRCSPISGHKSVSWYQQVLGQGPQFIFQYYEKEERGRGNFPDRFSARQFPNYSSELNVNALLLGDSALYLCASSADPPDRSGANVLTFGAGSRLTVL.